This T cell receptor (beta chain) was found in a study of CD8 T cells in ankylosing spondylitis. Concerning this clonotype itself: Its antigen remains unidentified.

Using quantitative 5'-RACE with molecular barcodes, the authors made TCR beta libraries. One entry per CDR3 protein results from TCRdb running MiXCR on the 5' RACE reads. This sample has under 950,000 distinct CDR3 sequences, with 15% to 20% found just once. Findings of the study overall: Among TCR beta sequences, a motif of roughly 8 highly homologous variants appeared characteristic of ankylosing spondylitis blood. Clones linked to the disease showed a CD8+ phenotype. They occurred at relatively low frequencies in peripheral blood.

The sequenced sample was blood, either unsorted or a sorted T cell fraction (not recorded which). The TCR comes from a male donor with ankylosing spondylitis.

The CDR3 protein is CASSQDDREGDGYTF. In DNA, the CDR3 is TGTGCCAGCAGCCAAGATGACAGGGAAGGGGATGGCTACACCTTC. This chain connects TRBV4-2 to TRBJ1-2, with TRBD1 identical over 7 bases. Germline V gene data show CDR1 as LGHNA and CDR2 as YNFKEQ. After removal of 0 bases from V and 6 bases from J, the junction contained 7 bases not matched to a gene. The length of the CDR3 is 15 residues.